These 18 T cell receptor beta chains originate from one sample sequenced in a study of CD8 T cells in ankylosing spondylitis. TCRdb ran MiXCR on the 5' RACE reads and lists one entry per CDR3 protein. The table includes some 27,000 distinct CDR3 sequences, roughly 5% detected once. The sequenced sample consisted of blood, either unsorted or a sorted T cell fraction (not recorded which). Receptors originate from a female donor with ankylosing spondylitis or in good health (not recorded which).

With regard to this clonotype: Possible read error: a much larger clone is one base away. The genes are TRBV9 and TRBJ2-1, with 9 bases identical to TRBD1. The CDR3 has 16 amino acids. The junction had 13 bases not matched to a gene; V was cut back by 1 base and J by 11 bases. Germline loops: CDR1 SGDLS, CDR2 YYNGEE. The CDR3 nucleotides read TGTGCCAGCAGCGTAAAGGGACAGGGATCTTGGGATAAGCAGTTCTTC. Its translation: CASSVKGQGSWDKQFF.

This clonotype was detected ten times or more. V is TRBV9 and J is TRBJ2-1; weak D call: TRBD2 (5 bases). This CDR3 has 16 residues. The germline CDR1 and CDR2 sequences are SGDLS and YYNGEE. The V end lost 2 bases, the J end lost 0 bases, and 12 bases lay between the germline ends. The CDR3 spells CASSVEGRSSYNEQFF. CDR3 DNA: TGTGCCAGCAGCGTCGAGGGTAGGAGCTCCTACAATGAGCAGTTCTTC.

This clonotype has ten or more counts. The chain links TRBV9 to TRBJ1-3; D is uncertain. Germline assignment: CDR1 SGDLS and CDR2 YYNGEE. This CDR3 is 15 amino acids long. Trimming removed 1 base from V and 0 bases from J, with 8 bases in between. CDR3 coding DNA: TGTGCCAGCAGCGTATCGTCAGTCTCTGGAAACACCATATATTTT. This sequence encodes CASSVSSVSGNTIYF. The full variable domain, completed using reference TRBV9 and TRBJ1-3, is DSGVTQTPKHLITATGQRVTLRCSPRSGDLSVYWYQQSLDQGLQFLIQYYNGEERAKGNILERFSAQQFPDLHSELNLSSLELGDSALYFCASSVSSVSGNTIYFGEGSWLTVV.

This clonotype was observed many times. This rearrangement joins TRBV9 to TRBJ1-1; D is ambiguous. CDR3 length: 13 residues. The V gene's germline CDR1 is SGDLS and CDR2 YYNGEE. The V end lost 0 bases, the J end lost 4 bases, and 7 bases lay between the germline ends. CDR3 loop: CASSVEWGTEAFF. For the CDR3, the DNA is TGTGCCAGCAGCGTAGAGTGGGGCACTGAAGCTTTCTTT.

This clonotype is classed as medium-sized. The chain is built from TRBV9 and TRBJ2-1; 11 positions agree with TRBD2. Germline V gene sequence: CDR1 SGDLS, CDR2 YYNGEE. The CDR3 has 15 amino acids. J lost 3 bases, V lost 3 bases, and 2 bases had no gene match. The CDR3 protein is CASSAGTSGYNEQFF. CDR3 coding DNA: TGTGCCAGCAGCGCCGGGACTAGCGGCTACAATGAGCAGTTCTTC.

This clonotype came up many times. The chain couples TRBV9 to TRBJ2-1; 7 nucleotides line up with TRBD2. After removal of 4 bases from V and 0 bases from J, the junction contained 7 bases not matched to a gene. Germline V CDR1 and CDR2: SGDLS, YYNGEE. The CDR3 covers 16 residues. CDR3 sequence (DNA): TGTGCCAGCAGCTTACTAGCGTCGAGCTCCTACAATGAGCAGTTCTTC. The encoded protein is CASSLLASSSYNEQFF.

Concerning this clonotype: A much larger clone lies one base from this, so it may be a read error. The DNA of the CDR3 is TGTGCCAGCAGCGCAGGGGGCCGGGAGGGCACAGGTACGCAGTATTTT. It codes for CASSAGGREGTGTQYF. The chain couples TRBV9 to TRBJ2-3; D could derive from TRBD1 or TRBD2 (8 bases each). This CDR3 contains 16 residues. CDR1 and CDR2 (germline): SGDLS, YYNGEE.

This clonotype was detected ten times or more. The gene calls are TRBV9 and TRBJ2-2; D uncertain. Trimming took off 0 bases at V and 4 bases at J, with 4 bases between the two ends. CDR1 SGDLS and CDR2 YYNGEE come from the germline V gene. The CDR3 sequence is 13 residues long. CDR3 region: CASSVGSTGELFF. CDR3 in DNA: TGTGCCAGCAGCGTAGGAAGCACCGGGGAGCTGTTTTTT.

Ten or more counts support this clonotype. This chain uses TRBV9 with TRBJ2-5, with 8 bases fitting TRBD1. V lost 4 bases and J lost 5; bases outside the gene matches: 10. Germline loops: CDR1 SGDLS, CDR2 YYNGEE. This CDR3 has 15 residues. The CDR3 here is CASSPTGVFRETQYF. The CDR3 DNA reads TGTGCCAGCAGCCCGACAGGGGTCTTTCGGGAGACCCAGTACTTC.

This clonotype occurred many times. CDR3 region: CASSPRTSGGDTQYF. The CDR3 region has the DNA TGTGCCAGCAGCCCCCGGACTAGCGGGGGAGATACGCAGTATTTT. The chain employs TRBV9 and TRBJ2-3, with 13 positions matching TRBD2. The junction had 4 bases not matched to a gene; V was cut back by 4 bases and J by 5 bases. The length of the CDR3 is 15 residues. Germline lookup yields CDR1 SGDLS and CDR2 YYNGEE. Full variable domain (remainder filled in from reference TRBV9 and TRBJ2-3): DSGVTQTPKHLITATGQRVTLRCSPRSGDLSVYWYQQSLDQGLQFLIQYYNGEERAKGNILERFSAQQFPDLHSELNLSSLELGDSALYFCASSPRTSGGDTQYFGPGTRLTVL.

This clonotype was seen repeatedly, ten times or more. This chain uses TRBV9 with TRBJ1-1, with D possibly TRBD1 on 6 matching bases. The CDR3 consists of 15 residues. V was shortened by 4 bases and J by 0 bases, with 13 bases between the two germline ends. The germline V gene has CDR1 SGDLS and CDR2 YYNGEE. DNA of the CDR3: TGTGCCAGCAGCCCCCGGACAGACATGAACACTGAAGCTTTCTTT. Translating it yields CASSPRTDMNTEAFF.

This clonotype occurred many times. CDR3 sequence (DNA): TGTGCCAGCAGCGTAGATTTATACAGCCCCTACGAGCAGTACTTC. It codes for CASSVDLYSPYEQYF. The J gene is TRBJ2-7, the V gene TRBV9; no definite D call. The V end was cut by 0 bases, the J end by 2 bases, with 12 bases between. The CDR3 has 15 amino acids. Per germline, CDR1 SGDLS and CDR2 YYNGEE.

This clonotype appeared many times. The V gene is TRBV9, the J gene TRBJ2-5, with TRBD2 identical over 9 bases. The V segment lost 0 bases and the J segment 5 bases; nucleotides outside the gene matches: 11. Germline V gene sequence: CDR1 SGDLS, CDR2 YYNGEE. The CDR3 consists of 17 residues. CDR3 region: CASSVAASGVSGETQYF. CDR3 coding DNA: TGTGCCAGCAGCGTAGCGGCTAGCGGGGTCAGTGGGGAGACCCAGTACTTC. The variable domain in full, with the rest retrieved from reference TRBV9 and TRBJ2-5, is DSGVTQTPKHLITATGQRVTLRCSPRSGDLSVYWYQQSLDQGLQFLIQYYNGEERAKGNILERFSAQQFPDLHSELNLSSLELGDSALYFCASSVAASGVSGETQYFGPGTRLLVL.

The V and J genes are TRBV9 and TRBJ2-1; 10 bases agree with TRBD2. Germline trimming cut 4 bases from V and 7 bases from J; bases unmatched to any gene: 11. In germline, CDR1 is SGDLS, CDR2 YYNGEE. The CDR3 has 16 residues. The CDR3 region has the DNA TGTGCCAGCAGCCCCCGTATAGCTAGCGGGAGAAATGAGCAGTTCTTC. This sequence encodes CASSPRIASGRNEQFF.

In its sample, this clonotype was seen many times. The chain employs TRBV9 and TRBJ2-2, with D hard to call. The ends were cut back, 6 bases at V and 7 bases at J, with 7 bases in the middle. The CDR3 spans 11 residues. CDR1 is SGDLS and CDR2 is YYNGEE in the germline V gene. CDR3 sequence: CASTRDGELFF. As DNA, the CDR3 is TGTGCCAGCACCCGAGACGGGGAGCTGTTTTTT.

This clonotype was counted only a few times. The V call is TRBV9, the J call TRBJ2-5, with D tentatively TRBD2 (7 bases). The CDR3 is 15 amino acids. From germline, CDR1 is SGDLS and CDR2 YYNGEE. V lost 3 bases, J lost 1 base, and 13 bases lay in between. The CDR3 loop reads CASSAMGGPQETQYF. For the CDR3, the DNA is TGTGCCAGCAGCGCAATGGGGGGGCCCCAAGAGACCCAGTACTTC.

This clonotype was seen ten or more times. DNA of the CDR3: TGTGCCAGCAGCCGGGGTCTAGCGGGGGGCAATCAACCAGATACGCAGTATTTT. Translated: CASSRGLAGGNQPDTQYF. This chain uses TRBV9 with TRBJ2-3; 11 positions match TRBD2. V trimming: 4 bases; J trimming: 4 bases; junction bases outside the gene matches: 14. The CDR3 runs 18 residues. Germline V CDR1 and CDR2: SGDLS, YYNGEE.

This clonotype turned up a few times. The chain has TRBV9 and TRBJ2-1, with a possible D match to TRBD1 (5 bases). Trimming removed 4 bases at V and 2 bases at J, with 16 bases between. Germline V gene data show CDR1 as SGDLS and CDR2 as YYNGEE. The CDR3 is made up of 16 amino acids. CDR3: CASSPPGRAPYNEQFF. CDR3 DNA: TGTGCCAGCAGCCCCCCCGGCAGGGCCCCCTACAATGAGCAGTTCTTC.